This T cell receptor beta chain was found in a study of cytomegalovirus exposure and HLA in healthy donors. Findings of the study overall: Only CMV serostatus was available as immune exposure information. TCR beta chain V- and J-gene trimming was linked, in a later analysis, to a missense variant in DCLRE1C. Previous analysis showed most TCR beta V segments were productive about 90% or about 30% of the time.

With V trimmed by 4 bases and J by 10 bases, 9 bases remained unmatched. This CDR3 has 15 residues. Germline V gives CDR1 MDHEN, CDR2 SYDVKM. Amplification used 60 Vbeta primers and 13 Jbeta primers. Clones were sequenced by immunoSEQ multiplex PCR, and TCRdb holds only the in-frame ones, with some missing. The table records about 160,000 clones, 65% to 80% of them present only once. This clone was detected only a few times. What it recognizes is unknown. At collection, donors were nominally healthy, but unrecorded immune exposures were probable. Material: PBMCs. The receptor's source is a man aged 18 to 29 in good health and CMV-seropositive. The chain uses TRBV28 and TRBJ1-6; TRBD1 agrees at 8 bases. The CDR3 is CASSSRTGKWSPLHF. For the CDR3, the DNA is TGTGCCAGCAGTTCCCGGACAGGGAAGTGGTCACCCCTCCACTTT.